Listed below are T cell receptor beta chains from one sample, sequenced in a study of OX40 agonist ivuxolimab in advanced cancers. Method: immunoSEQ multiplex PCR; TCRdb's copy keeps in-frame clones and lacks some. Here the sample spans around 44,000 clones, approximately 86% being singletons. Sequenced here: CD4+ or CD8+ T cells sorted from blood, sampled in a trial of the OX40 agonist ivuxolimab. Every receptor here comes from an adult with an advanced solid tumor such as melanoma, head and neck, liver or kidney cancer. CDR3s include the opening cysteine and the closing phenylalanine or tryptophan. The D gene is left open where the match is weak. Some rows have no size entry. The others give once, few or many, or a class for an expanded clone.

clone_size	d_call	v_call	j_call	cdr3_aa	cdr3_nt
NA	NA	TRBV19	TRBJ2-1	CASTSSYNEQFF	TGTGCCAGTACTAGCTCCTACAATGAGCAGTTCTTC
NA	TRBD1	TRBV6-5	TRBJ1-5	CASGTGHQPQHF	TGTGCCAGCGGGACAGGGCATCAGCCCCAGCATTTT
NA	NA	TRBV6-5	TRBJ1-2	CASSYSEDLYGYTF	TGTGCCAGCAGTTACTCAGAGGACTTATATGGCTACACCTTC
NA	TRBD2	TRBV11-3	TRBJ2-3	CASSRGTSGSTDTQYF	TGTGCCAGCAGCCGAGGGACTAGCGGGAGCACAGATACGCAGTATTTT
NA	NA	TRBV6-6	TRBJ1-5	CASTDGWGSASQPQHF	TGTGCCAGCACCGACGGATGGGGATCGGCTAGTCAGCCCCAGCATTTT
few	TRBD1	TRBV30	TRBJ1-2	CAWRQGNYGYTF	TGTGCCTGGAGACAGGGGAACTATGGCTACACCTTC
NA	NA	TRBV12-1	TRBJ2-3	CASSLTRLAGVTDTQYF	TGTGCCAGCAGCTTGACCCGACTAGCGGGGGTAACAGATACGCAGTATTTT
once	NA	TRBV7-2	TRBJ1-1	CASIQGFTEAFF	TGTGCCAGCATCCAGGGGTTCACTGAAGCTTTCTTT
NA	NA	TRBV28	TRBJ1-1	CASSPPGRTEAFF	TGTGCCAGCAGTCCCCCCGGGCGGACTGAAGCTTTCTTT
NA	NA	TRBV7-2	TRBJ1-4	CASSPGGNEKLFF	TGTGCCAGCAGCCCTGGGGGTAATGAAAAACTGTTTTTT
NA	NA	TRBV12-5	TRBJ2-7	CASVSAYEQYF	TGTGCTAGTGTTTCAGCGTACGAGCAGTACTTC
NA	TRBD1	TRBV28	TRBJ1-4	CASSSTGGAGEKLFF	TGTGCCAGCAGTTCGACAGGGGGCGCGGGTGAAAAACTGTTTTTT
once	NA	TRBV13	TRBJ2-7	CASSPPQYASDGGYEQYF	TGTGCCAGCAGCCCTCCCCAGTATGCTAGCGACGGAGGTTACGAGCAGTACTTC
NA	NA	TRBV7-5	TRBJ1-5	CARSPPRTENQPQHF	TGTGCCAGAAGCCCCCCACGGACAGAAAATCAGCCCCAGCATTTT
NA	TRBD1	TRBV7-9	TRBJ2-1	CASSHTGGIGYNEQFF	TGTGCCAGCAGCCATACAGGGGGCATAGGCTACAATGAGCAGTTCTTC
NA	NA	TRBV27	TRBJ2-1	CASSLWGVDNEQFF	TGTGCCAGCAGTTTATGGGGGGTCGACAATGAGCAGTTCTTC
few	TRBD1	TRBV2	TRBJ2-7	CASSLTADRESSRLQYF	TGTGCCAGCAGTCTTACAGCGGACAGGGAGAGTTCTAGATTGCAGTACTTC
NA	NA	TRBV19	TRBJ1-1	CASSVGRNLNTEAFF	TGTGCCAGTAGCGTAGGCAGGAACCTGAACACTGAAGCTTTCTTT